This TCR beta chain originates from a study of blood T cell repertoires in COVID-19. Only in-frame clones appear in the TCRdb table, and some are missing; sequencing was by immunoSEQ multiplex PCR. The sample includes 120,000 or so clones, roughly three quarters of them seen just once. Germline values: CDR1 MGHRA, CDR2 YSYEKL. The CDR3 spans 15 residues. V was shortened by 0 bases and J by 6 bases, with 14 bases between the two germline ends. This chain uses TRBV4-1 with TRBJ1-2; the D gene is possibly TRBD1 (5 bases). This TCR derives from a human donor in a cohort sampled during active COVID-19. Input material: peripheral blood. The CDR3 is CASSQEIRGGNGYTF. CDR3 nucleotides: TGCGCCAGCAGCCAAGAGATTCGGGGGGGGAATGGCTACACCTTC.